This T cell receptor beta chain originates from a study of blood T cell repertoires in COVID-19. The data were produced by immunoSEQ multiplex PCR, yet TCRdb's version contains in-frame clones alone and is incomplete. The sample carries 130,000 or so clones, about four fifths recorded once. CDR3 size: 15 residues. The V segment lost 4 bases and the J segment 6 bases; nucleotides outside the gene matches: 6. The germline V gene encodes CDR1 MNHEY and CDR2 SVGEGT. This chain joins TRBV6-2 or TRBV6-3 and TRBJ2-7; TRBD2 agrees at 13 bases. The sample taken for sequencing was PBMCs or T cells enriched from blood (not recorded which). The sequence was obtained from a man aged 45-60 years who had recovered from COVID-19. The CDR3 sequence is CASSSTSGGNFEQYF. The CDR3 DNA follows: TGTGCCAGCAGTTCGACTAGCGGGGGGAATTTCGAGCAGTACTTC.